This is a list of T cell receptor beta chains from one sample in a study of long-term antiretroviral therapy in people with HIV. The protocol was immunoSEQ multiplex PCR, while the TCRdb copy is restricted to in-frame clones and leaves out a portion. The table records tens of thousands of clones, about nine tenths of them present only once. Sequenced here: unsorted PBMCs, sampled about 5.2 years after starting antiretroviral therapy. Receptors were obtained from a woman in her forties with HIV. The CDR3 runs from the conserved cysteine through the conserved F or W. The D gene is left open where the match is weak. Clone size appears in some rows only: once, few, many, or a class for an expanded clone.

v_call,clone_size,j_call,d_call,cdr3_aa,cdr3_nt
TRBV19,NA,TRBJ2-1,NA,CASSIRKGPYNEQFF,TGTGCCAGTAGTATTAGAAAGGGGCCCTACAATGAGCAGTTCTTC
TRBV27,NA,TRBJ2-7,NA,CASSLSGLTYEQYF,TGTGCCAGCAGTTTATCGGGACTGACCTACGAGCAGTACTTC
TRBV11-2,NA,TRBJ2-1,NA,CASSLVSLFYNEQFF,TGTGCCAGCAGCTTAGTTTCGCTCTTCTACAATGAGCAGTTCTTC
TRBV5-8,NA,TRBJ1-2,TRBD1,CASSFQGAHLYGYTF,TGTGCCAGCAGCTTCCAGGGGGCCCACCTCTATGGCTACACCTTC
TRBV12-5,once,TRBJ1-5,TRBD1,CASEQGSSNQPQHF,TGTGCTAGTGAACAGGGGTCGAGCAATCAGCCCCAGCATTTT
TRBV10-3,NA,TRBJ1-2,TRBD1,CAISESQGGQKYGYTF,TGTGCCATCAGTGAGTCGCAGGGGGGGCAAAAGTATGGCTACACCTTC
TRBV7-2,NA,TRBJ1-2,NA,CASSLGETARYGYTF,TGTGCCAGCAGCTTAGGAGAGACAGCTCGCTATGGCTACACCTTC
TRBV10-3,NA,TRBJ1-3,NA,CAAGGSSSGNTIYF,TGTGCCGCCGGGGGGAGCAGCTCTGGAAACACCATATATTTT
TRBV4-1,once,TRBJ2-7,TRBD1,CASSQGGQIYEQYF,TGCGCCAGCAGCCAAGGGGGACAGATCTACGAGCAGTACTTC
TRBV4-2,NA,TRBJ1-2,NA,CASSQDWQGLGYTF,TGTGCCAGCAGCCAAGATTGGCAGGGGCTTGGCTACACCTTC
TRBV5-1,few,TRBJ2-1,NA,CASSLGDNNEQFF,TGCGCCAGCAGCTTGGGCGATAACAATGAGCAGTTCTTC
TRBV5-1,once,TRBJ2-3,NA,CASSLRAAVDTQYF,TGCGCCAGCAGCTTAAGGGCCGCTGTAGATACGCAGTATTTT
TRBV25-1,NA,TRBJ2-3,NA,CASSLNRRTSTQYF,TGTGCCAGCAGTTTGAACCGACGTACGTCTACGCAGTATTTT
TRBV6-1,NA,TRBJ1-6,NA,CASIERKQGGSPLHF,TGTGCCAGCATTGAAAGAAAGCAGGGAGGGTCACCCCTCCACTTT
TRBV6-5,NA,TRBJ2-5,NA,CASSYSFQAKETQYF,TGTGCCAGCAGTTACTCCTTTCAAGCTAAAGAGACCCAGTACTTC
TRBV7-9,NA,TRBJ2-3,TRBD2,CASGRLAGGPDTQYF,TGTGCCAGCGGAAGACTAGCGGGAGGGCCAGATACGCAGTATTTT
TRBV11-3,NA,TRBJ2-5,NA,CASSLQGRGTQYF,TGTGCCAGCAGCTTACAGGGGCGGGGGACCCAGTACTTC
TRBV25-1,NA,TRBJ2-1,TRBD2,CASSEYGLGAHNEQFF,TGTGCCAGCAGTGAATATGGACTAGGAGCACACAATGAGCAGTTCTTC